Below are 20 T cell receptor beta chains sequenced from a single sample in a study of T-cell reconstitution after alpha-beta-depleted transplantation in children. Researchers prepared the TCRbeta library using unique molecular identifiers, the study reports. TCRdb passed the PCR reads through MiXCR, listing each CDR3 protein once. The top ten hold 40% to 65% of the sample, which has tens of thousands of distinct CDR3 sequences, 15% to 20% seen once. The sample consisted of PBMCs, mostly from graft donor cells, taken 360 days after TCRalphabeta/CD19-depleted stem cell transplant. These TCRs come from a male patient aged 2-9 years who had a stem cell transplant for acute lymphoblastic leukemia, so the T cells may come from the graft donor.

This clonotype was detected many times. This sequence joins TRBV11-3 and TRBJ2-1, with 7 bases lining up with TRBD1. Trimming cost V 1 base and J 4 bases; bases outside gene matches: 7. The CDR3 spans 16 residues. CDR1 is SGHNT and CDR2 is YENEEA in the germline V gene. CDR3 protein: CASSLATGWAYNEQFF. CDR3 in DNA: TGTGCCAGCAGCTTAGCGACAGGGTGGGCATACAATGAGCAGTTCTTC.

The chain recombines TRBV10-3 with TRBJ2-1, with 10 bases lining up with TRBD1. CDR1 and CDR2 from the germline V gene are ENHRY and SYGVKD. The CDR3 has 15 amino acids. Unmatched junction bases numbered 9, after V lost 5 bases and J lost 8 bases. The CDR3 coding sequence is TGTGCCATCAGTATTGGACAGGGGGGGTTGTATGAGCAGTTCTTC. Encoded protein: CAISIGQGGLYEQFF.

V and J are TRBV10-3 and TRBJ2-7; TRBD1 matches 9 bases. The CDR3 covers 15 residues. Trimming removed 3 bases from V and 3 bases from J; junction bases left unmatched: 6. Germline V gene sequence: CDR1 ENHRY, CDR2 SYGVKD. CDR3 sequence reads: CAISDHRDRDYEQYF. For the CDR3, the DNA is TGTGCCATCAGTGATCACCGGGACAGGGACTACGAGCAGTACTTC.

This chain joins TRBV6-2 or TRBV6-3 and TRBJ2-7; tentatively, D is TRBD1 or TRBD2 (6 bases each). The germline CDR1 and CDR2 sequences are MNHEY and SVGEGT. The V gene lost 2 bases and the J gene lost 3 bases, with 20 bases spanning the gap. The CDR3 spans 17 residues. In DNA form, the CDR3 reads TGTGCCAGCAGTTACGGCAGGGGAGGCTGGGGGTACTACGAGCAGTACTTC. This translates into CASSYGRGGWGYYEQYF.

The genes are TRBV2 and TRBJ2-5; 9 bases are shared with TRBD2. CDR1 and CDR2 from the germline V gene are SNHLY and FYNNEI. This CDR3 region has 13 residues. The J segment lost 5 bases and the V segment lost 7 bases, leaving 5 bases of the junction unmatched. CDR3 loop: CASKGGRGETQYF. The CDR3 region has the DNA TGTGCCAGCAAAGGCGGGAGGGGGGAGACCCAGTACTTC. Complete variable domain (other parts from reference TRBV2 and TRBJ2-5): EPEVTQTPSHQVTQMGQEVILRCVPISNHLYFYWYRQILGQKVEFLVSFYNNEISEKSEIFDDQFSVERPDGSNFTLKIRSTKLEDSAMYFCASKGGRGETQYFGPGTRLLVL.

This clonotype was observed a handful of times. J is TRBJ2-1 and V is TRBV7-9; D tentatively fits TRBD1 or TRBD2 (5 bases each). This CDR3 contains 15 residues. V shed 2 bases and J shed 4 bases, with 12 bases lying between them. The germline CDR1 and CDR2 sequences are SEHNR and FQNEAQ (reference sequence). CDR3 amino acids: CASSLTGRSYNEQFF. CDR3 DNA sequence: TGTGCCAGCAGCTTAACGGGACGATCTTACAATGAGCAGTTCTTC.

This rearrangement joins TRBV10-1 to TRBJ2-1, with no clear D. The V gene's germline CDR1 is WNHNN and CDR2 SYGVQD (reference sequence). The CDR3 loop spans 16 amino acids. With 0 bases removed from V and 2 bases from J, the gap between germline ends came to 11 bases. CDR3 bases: TGCGCCAGCAGTGAGTCGATTCGGGTAGCCTACAATGAGCAGTTCTTC. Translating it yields CASSESIRVAYNEQFF.

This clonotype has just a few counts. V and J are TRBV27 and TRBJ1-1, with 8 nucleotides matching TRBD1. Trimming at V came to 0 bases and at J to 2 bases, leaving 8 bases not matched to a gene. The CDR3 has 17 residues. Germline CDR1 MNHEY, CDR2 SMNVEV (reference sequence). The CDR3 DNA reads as TGTGCCAGCAGTTTATCGCCAGGGGGCTGGTTAAACACTGAAGCTTTCTTT. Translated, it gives CASSLSPGGWLNTEAFF.

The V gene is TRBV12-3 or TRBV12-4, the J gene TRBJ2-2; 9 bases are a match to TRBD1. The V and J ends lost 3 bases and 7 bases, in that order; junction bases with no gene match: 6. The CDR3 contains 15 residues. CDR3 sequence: CASSFGTGRSGELFF. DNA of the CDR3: TGTGCCAGCAGTTTCGGGACAGGGAGGAGCGGGGAGCTGTTTTTT.

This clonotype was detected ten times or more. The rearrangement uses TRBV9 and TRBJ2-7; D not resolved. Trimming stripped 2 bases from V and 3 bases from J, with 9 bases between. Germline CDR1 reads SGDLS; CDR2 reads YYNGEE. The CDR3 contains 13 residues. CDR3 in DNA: TGTGCCAGCAGCGTGGCGGACCACTACGAGCAGTACTTC. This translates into CASSVADHYEQYF.

DNA for the CDR3: TGTGCCAGCAGCTTAGCGCCCCTGACTAGCGGGAGGACCTACGAGCAGTACTTC. It encodes CASSLAPLTSGRTYEQYF. The chain employs TRBV11-1 and TRBJ2-7; 13 positions match TRBD2. This CDR3 comprises 18 residues. V shed 0 bases, J shed 2 bases, and the junction held 7 bases outside the gene matches. Germline V gene sequence: CDR1 SGHAT, CDR2 FQDESV (reference sequence).

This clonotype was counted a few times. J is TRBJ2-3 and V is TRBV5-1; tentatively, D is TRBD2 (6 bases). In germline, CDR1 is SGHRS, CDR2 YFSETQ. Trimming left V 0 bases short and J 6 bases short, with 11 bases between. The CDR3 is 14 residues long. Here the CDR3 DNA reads TGCGCCAGCAGCTTGGTTGCTAGCGTGGATACGCAGTATTTT. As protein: CASSLVASVDTQYF.

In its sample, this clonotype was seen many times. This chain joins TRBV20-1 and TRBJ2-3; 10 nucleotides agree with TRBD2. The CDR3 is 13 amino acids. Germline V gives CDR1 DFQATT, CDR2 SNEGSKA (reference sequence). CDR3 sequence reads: CSQREGHKDTQYF. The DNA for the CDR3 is TGCAGCCAGCGGGAGGGCCATAAAGATACGCAGTATTTT.

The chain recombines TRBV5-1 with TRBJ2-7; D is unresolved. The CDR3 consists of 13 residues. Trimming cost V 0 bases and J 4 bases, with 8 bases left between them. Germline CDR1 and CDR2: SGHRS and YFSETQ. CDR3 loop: CASSLGTLYEQYF. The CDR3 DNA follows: TGCGCCAGCAGCTTGGGAACTCTTTACGAGCAGTACTTC.

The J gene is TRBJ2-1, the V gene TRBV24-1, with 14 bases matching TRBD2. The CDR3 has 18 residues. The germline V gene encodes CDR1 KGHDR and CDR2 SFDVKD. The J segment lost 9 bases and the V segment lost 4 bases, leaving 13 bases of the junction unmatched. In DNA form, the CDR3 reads TGTGCCACCAGTGACCACAGATCCGGGACTAGCGGGAGCTTTGAGCAGTTCTTC. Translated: CATSDHRSGTSGSFEQFF.

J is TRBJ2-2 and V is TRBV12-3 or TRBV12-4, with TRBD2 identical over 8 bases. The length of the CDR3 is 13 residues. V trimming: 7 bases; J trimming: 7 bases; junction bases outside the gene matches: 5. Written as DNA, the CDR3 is TGTGCCAGCATTCGGGGGGGAGGCGGGGAGCTGTTTTTT. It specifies CASIRGGGGELFF.

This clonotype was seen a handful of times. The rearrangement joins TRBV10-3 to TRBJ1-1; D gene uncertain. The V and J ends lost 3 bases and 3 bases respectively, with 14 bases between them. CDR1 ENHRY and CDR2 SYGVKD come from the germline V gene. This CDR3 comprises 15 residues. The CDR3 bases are TGTGCCATCAGTGACAGGAATCGGGCCGACACTGAAGCTTTCTTT. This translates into CAISDRNRADTEAFF.

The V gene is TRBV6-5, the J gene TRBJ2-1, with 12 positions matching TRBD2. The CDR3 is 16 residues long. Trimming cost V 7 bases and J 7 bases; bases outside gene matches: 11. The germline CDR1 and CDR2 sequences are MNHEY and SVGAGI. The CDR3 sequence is CASMGGLAGLANEQFF. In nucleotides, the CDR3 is TGTGCCAGCATGGGTGGACTAGCGGGGTTGGCGAATGAGCAGTTCTTC.

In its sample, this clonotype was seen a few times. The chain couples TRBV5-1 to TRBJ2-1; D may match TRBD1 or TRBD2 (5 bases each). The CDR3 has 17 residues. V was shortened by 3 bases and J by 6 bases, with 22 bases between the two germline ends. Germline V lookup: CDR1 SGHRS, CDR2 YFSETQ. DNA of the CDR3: TGCGCCAGCAGCTCGGGGCTTTTAAGCCCCCGGGGCAATGAGCAGTTCTTC. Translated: CASSSGLLSPRGNEQFF. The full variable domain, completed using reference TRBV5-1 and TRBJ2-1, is KAGVTQTPRYLIKTRGQQVTLSCSPISGHRSVSWYQQTPGQGLQFLFEYFSETQRNKGNFPGRFSGRQFSNSRSEMNVSTLELGDSALYLCASSSGLLSPRGNEQFFGPGTRLTVL.

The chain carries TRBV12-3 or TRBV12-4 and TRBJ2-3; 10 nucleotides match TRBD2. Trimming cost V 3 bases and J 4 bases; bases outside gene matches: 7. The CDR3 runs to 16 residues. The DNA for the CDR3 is TGTGCCAGCAGTTTTCCCCTACTAGCGGGACCAGATACGCAGTATTTT. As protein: CASSFPLLAGPDTQYF.